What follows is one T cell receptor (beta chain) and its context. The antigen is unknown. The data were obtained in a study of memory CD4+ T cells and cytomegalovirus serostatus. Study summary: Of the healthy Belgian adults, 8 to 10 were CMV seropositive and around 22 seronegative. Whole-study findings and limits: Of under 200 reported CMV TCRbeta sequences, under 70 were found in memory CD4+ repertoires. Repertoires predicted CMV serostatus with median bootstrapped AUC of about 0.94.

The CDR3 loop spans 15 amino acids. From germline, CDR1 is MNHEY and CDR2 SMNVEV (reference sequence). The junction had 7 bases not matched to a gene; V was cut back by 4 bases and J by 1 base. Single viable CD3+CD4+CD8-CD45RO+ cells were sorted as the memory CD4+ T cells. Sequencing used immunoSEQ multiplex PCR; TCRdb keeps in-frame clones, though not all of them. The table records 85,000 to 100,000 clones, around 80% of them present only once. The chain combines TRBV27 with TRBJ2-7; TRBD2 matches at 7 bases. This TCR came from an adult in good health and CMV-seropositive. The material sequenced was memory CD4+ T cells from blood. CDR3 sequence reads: CASSSASGPSYEQYF. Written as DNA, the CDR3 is TGTGCCAGCAGTTCGGCTAGCGGCCCGTCCTACGAGCAGTACTTC.